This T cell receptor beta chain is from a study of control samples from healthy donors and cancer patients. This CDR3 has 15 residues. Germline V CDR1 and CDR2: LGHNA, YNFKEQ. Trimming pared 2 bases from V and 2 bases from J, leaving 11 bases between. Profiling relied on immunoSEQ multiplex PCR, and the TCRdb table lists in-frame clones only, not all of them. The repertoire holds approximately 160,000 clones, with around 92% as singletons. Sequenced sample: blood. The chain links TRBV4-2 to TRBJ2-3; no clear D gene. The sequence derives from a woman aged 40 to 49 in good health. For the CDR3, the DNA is TGTGCCAGCAGCCAATACGTGGGAATCACAGATACGCAGTATTTT. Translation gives CASSQYVGITDTQYF.